The clone carrying this TCR beta chain was seen more than once but under ten times. The antigen is unknown. Looked up from germline, CDR1 is MNHNY and CDR2 is SVGAGI (reference sequence). Trimming removed 8 bases from V and 6 bases from J, with 14 bases in between. The CDR3 extends over 13 amino acids. The sample comes from a study of beta chain features in type 1 diabetes. The isolated RNA, all of it, was reverse transcribed, so expressed TCRB transcripts were what got sequenced. Data came from immunoSEQ multiplex PCR; TCRdb stores just in-frame clones and leaves some out. The sample has about 180,000 clones, about 13% seen once. Study results and limitations: Healthy donors had naive, central memory and Treg TCRB repertoires that appeared less similar than those seen among patients. Shorter templates may be favored by PCR, equally so in patients and controls. Because the template was cDNA, high-expressing cells might be over-represented.

The sequencing sample was made of central memory CD4+ T cells from blood. This receptor was taken from a woman aged 18-29 years in good health. This chain connects TRBV6-6 to TRBJ2-1; D may be TRBD2 (6 bases). The chain's CDR3 is CASSRELGNEQFF. The CDR3 bases are TGTGCCAGCTCACGGGAGTTGGGCAATGAGCAGTTCTTC.